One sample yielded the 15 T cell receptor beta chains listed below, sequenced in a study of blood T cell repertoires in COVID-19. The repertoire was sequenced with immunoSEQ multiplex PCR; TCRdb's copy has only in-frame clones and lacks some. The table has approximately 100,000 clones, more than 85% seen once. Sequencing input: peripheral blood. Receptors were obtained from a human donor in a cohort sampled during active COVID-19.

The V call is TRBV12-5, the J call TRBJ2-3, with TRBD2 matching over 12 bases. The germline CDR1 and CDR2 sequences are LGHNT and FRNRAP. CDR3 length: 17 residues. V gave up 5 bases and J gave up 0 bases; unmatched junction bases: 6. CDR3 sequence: CASGITSGGPSTDTQYF. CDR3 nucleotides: TGTGCTAGTGGTATAACTAGCGGGGGGCCTAGCACAGATACGCAGTATTTT.

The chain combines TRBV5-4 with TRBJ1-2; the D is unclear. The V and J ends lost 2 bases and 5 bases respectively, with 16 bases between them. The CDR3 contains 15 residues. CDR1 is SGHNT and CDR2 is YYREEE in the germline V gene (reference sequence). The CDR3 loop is CASSFGEPRGYGYTF. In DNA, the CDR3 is TGTGCCAGCAGCTTCGGGGAACCGCGGGGATATGGCTACACCTTC.

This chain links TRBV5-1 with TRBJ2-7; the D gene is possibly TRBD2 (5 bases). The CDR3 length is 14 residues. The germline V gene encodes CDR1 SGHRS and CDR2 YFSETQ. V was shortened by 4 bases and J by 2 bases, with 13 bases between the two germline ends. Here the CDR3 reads CASSPRTGTYEQYF. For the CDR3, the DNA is TGCGCCAGCAGCCCCCGGACTGGGACCTACGAGCAGTACTTC. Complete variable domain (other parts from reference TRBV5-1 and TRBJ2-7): KAGVTQTPRYLIKTRGQQVTLSCSPISGHRSVSWYQQTPGQGLQFLFEYFSETQRNKGNFPGRFSGRQFSNSRSEMNVSTLELGDSALYLCASSPRTGTYEQYFGPGTRLTVT.

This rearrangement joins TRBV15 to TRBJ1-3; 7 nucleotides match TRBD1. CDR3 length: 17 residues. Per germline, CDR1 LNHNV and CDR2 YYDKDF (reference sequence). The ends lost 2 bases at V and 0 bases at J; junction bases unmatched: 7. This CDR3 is CATSRSIAGGSGNTIYF. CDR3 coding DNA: TGTGCCACCAGCAGATCCATAGCAGGGGGCTCTGGAAACACCATATATTTT.

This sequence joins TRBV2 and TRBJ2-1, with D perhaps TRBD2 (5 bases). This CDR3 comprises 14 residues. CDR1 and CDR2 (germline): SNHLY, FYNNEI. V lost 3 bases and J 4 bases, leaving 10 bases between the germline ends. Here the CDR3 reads CASSDSGSYNEQFF. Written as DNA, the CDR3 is TGTGCCAGCAGTGATTCGGGATCTTACAATGAGCAGTTCTTC.

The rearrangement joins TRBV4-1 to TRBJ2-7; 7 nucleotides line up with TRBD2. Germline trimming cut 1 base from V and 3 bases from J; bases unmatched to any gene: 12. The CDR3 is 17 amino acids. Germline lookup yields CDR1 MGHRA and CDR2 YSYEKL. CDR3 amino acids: CASSQGVTREIGYEQYF. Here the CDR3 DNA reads TGCGCCAGCAGCCAAGGGGTCACGCGGGAGATCGGCTACGAGCAGTACTTC.

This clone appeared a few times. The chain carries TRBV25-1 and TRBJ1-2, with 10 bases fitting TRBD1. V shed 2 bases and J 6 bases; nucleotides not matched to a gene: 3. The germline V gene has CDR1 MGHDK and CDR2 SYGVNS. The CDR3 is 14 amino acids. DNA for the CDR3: TGTGCCAGCAGTGAAGGGACAGGGGCCCATGGCTACACCTTC. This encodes CASSEGTGAHGYTF.

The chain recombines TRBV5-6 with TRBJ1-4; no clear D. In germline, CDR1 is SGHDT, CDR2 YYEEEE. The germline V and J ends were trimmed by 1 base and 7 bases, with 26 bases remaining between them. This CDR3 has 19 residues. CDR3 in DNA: TGTGCCAGCAGCTTGCGTCTTCGGGGATTCGGAACTCTGGGTGAAAAACTGTTTTTT. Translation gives CASSLRLRGFGTLGEKLFF.

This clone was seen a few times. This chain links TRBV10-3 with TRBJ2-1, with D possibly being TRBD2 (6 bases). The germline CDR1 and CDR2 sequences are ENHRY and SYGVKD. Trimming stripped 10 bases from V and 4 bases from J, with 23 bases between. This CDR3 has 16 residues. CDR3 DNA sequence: TGTGCCACCAAGAGCCCGGACGGGAGTGCTTACAATGAGCAGTTCTTC. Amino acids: CATKSPDGSAYNEQFF.

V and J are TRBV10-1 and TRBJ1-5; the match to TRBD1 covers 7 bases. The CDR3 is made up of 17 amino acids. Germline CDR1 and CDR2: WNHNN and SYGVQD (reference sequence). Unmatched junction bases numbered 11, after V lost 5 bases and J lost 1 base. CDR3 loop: CASSPDRARGSNQPQHF. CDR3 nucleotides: TGCGCCAGCAGTCCCGACAGGGCCCGGGGCAGCAATCAGCCCCAGCATTTT.

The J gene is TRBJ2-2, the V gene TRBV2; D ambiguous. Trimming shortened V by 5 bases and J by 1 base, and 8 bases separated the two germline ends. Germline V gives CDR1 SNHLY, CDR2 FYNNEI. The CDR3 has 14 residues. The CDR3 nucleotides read TGTGCCAGCAGTTCTCGACAGAACACCGGGGAGCTGTTTTTT. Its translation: CASSSRQNTGELFF. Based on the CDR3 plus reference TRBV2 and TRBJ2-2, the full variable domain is EPEVTQTPSHQVTQMGQEVILRCVPISNHLYFYWYRQILGQKVEFLVSFYNNEISEKSEIFDDQFSVERPDGSNFTLKIRSTKLEDSAMYFCASSSRQNTGELFFGEGSRLTVL.

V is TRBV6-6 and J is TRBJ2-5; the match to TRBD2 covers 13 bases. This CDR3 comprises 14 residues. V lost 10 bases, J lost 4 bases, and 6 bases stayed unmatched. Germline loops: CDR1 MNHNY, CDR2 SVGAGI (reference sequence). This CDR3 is CATKTSGRVETQYF. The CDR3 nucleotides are TGTGCCACCAAAACTAGCGGGAGGGTAGAGACCCAGTACTTC.

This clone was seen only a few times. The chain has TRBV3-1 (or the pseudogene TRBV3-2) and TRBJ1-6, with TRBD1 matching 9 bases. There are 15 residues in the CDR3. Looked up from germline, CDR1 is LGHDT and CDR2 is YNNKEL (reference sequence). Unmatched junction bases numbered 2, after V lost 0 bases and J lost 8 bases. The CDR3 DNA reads TGTGCCAGCAGCCAAGATACAGGGGGCTATTCACCCCTCCACTTT. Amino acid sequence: CASSQDTGGYSPLHF.

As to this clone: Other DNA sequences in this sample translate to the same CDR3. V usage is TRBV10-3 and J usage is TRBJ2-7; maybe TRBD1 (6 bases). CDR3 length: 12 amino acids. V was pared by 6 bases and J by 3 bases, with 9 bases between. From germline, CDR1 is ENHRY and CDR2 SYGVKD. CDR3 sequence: CAISADSYEQYF. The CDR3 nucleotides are TGTGCCATCAGCGCGGACAGCTACGAGCAGTACTTC.

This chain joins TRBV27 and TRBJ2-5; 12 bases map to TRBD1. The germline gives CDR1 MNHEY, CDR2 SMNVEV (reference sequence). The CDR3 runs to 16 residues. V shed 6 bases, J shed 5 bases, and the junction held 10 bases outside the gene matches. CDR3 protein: CASSLTGTGGTETQYF. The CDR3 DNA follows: TGTGCCAGCAGCCTGACCGGGACAGGGGGCACGGAGACCCAGTACTTC.